The next 19 T cell receptor beta chains were all read from a single sample in a study of control samples from healthy donors and cancer patients. Assay used: immunoSEQ multiplex PCR; TCRdb lists only in-frame clones, some missing. The sample includes around 89,000 clones, approximately 78% seen only once; the top ten take around 9.5%. The sequenced sample consisted of blood. The receptors originated from a woman aged 55-75 years in good health.

The rearrangement uses TRBV4-1 and TRBJ1-2; 7 bases line up with TRBD1. The CDR3 runs to 16 residues. CDR1 is MGHRA and CDR2 is YSYEKL in the germline V gene. Trimming removed 1 base from V and 1 base from J; junction bases left unmatched: 6. The CDR3 DNA reads as TGCGCCAGCAGCCAAGCAGACAGGGTGGGTAACTATGGCTACACCTTC. Residues: CASSQADRVGNYGYTF.

V gene TRBV5-1 combines with J gene TRBJ1-2; D is unclear. Trimming took 1 base from V and 0 from J, leaving 7 bases between them. CDR1 is SGHRS, CDR2 YFSETQ, per germline. This CDR3 spans 14 amino acids. The CDR3: CASSLTRANYGYTF. CDR3 sequence (DNA): TGCGCCAGCAGCTTGACGAGGGCTAACTATGGCTACACCTTC.

The V call is TRBV7-9, the J call TRBJ2-3; no firm D call. CDR1 is SEHNR, CDR2 FQNEAQ, per germline (reference sequence). The CDR3 runs 11 residues. The V end was cut by 1 base, the J end by 8 bases, with 4 bases between. The DNA for the CDR3 is TGTGCCAGCAGCTTAGTAGGTACGCAGTATTTT. It codes for CASSLVGTQYF.

This clone came up once. This sequence joins TRBV5-1 and TRBJ1-1; unclear D gene. V lost 5 bases and J lost 0, with 20 bases in between. From germline, CDR1 is SGHRS and CDR2 YFSETQ. The CDR3 is made up of 17 amino acids. CDR3 coding DNA: TGCGCCAGCAGGGTTGGTTGGTCCACGGGGATGAACACTGAAGCTTTCTTT. This gives the protein CASRVGWSTGMNTEAFF.

The chain links TRBV6-2 or TRBV6-3 to TRBJ1-1; D is unclear. The CDR3 runs to 13 residues. The germline V and J ends were trimmed by 5 bases and 0 bases, with 7 bases remaining between them. Germline V lookup: CDR1 MNHEY, CDR2 SVGEGT. This CDR3 is CASSPRLNTEAFF. CDR3 nucleotide sequence: TGTGCCAGCAGTCCACGGTTGAACACTGAAGCTTTCTTT.

V usage is TRBV28 and J usage is TRBJ1-4; 9 bases are a match to TRBD1. This CDR3 has 15 residues. The germline V gene encodes CDR1 MDHEN and CDR2 SYDVKM. V dropped 8 bases and J dropped 5; count of bases not matched to a gene: 9. CDR3 loop: CASRTGAGANEKLFF. For the CDR3, the DNA is TGTGCCAGCCGGACAGGGGCGGGGGCGAATGAAAAACTGTTTTTT. Full variable domain (missing parts from reference TRBV28 and TRBJ1-4): DVKVTQSSRYLVKRTGEKVFLECVQDMDHENMFWYRQDPGLGLRLIYFSYDVKMKEKGDIPEGYSVSREKKERFSLILESASTNQTSMYLCASRTGAGANEKLFFGSGTQLSVL.

The chain uses TRBV10-3 and TRBJ1-1; tentative D call: TRBD1 (6 bases). V gave up 0 bases and J gave up 5 bases, with 13 bases separating them. The germline V gene has CDR1 ENHRY and CDR2 SYGVKD. This CDR3 has 15 amino acids. CDR3 protein: CAISESARGYTEAFF. CDR3 coding DNA: TGTGCCATCAGTGAGTCCGCCAGGGGATATACTGAAGCTTTCTTT.

Here the CDR3 DNA reads TGTGCCAGCAGTCCTGGCGCGCGGACAGCCTACGAGCAGTACTTC. It codes for CASSPGARTAYEQYF. This rearrangement joins TRBV6-5 to TRBJ2-7, with D tentatively TRBD1 (6 bases). The length of the CDR3 is 15 residues. The germline V gene has CDR1 MNHEY and CDR2 SVGAGI. The germline V and J ends were trimmed by 5 bases and 2 bases, with 16 bases remaining between them.

This sequence joins TRBV6-5 and TRBJ1-1; 8 nucleotides match TRBD1. Germline V gives CDR1 MNHEY, CDR2 SVGAGI. The CDR3 contains 15 residues. Trimming removed 7 bases from V and 4 bases from J; junction bases left unmatched: 11. CDR3 sequence reads: CASTLDRGAATEAFF. CDR3 nucleotides: TGTGCCAGCACCCTCGACAGGGGTGCGGCCACTGAAGCTTTCTTT.

The genes are TRBV19 and TRBJ2-1; a possible D gene is TRBD1 (5 bases). Germline lookup yields CDR1 LNHDA and CDR2 SQIVND (reference sequence). V lost 7 bases to trimming and J lost 5 bases, with 12 bases between them. The CDR3 is made up of 13 amino acids. The CDR3 DNA sequence: TGTGCCAGTAAAGGGGCAGACAACAATGAGCAGTTCTTC. Its translation: CASKGADNNEQFF. The complete variable domain, with remaining parts taken from reference TRBV19 and TRBJ2-1, reads DGGITQSPKYLFRKEGQNVTLSCEQNLNHDAMYWYRQDPGQGLRLIYYSQIVNDFQKGDIAEGYSVSREKKESFPLTVTSAQKNPTAFYLCASKGADNNEQFFGPGTRLTVL.

In DNA, the CDR3 is TGTGCCAGCAGCGAGGCTAGGTTCGATACGCAGTATTTT. This translates into CASSEARFDTQYF. The chain employs TRBV7-2 and TRBJ2-3; D call uncertain. V lost 5 bases and J lost 6, with 12 bases in between. The CDR3 length is 13 residues. CDR1 and CDR2 (germline): SGHTA, FQGNSA. Full variable domain (outside the CDR3, taken from reference TRBV7-2 and TRBJ2-3): GAGVSQSPSNKVTEKGKDVELRCDPISGHTALYWYRQSLGQGLEFLIYFQGNSAPDKSGLPSDRFSAERTGGSVSTLTIQRTQQEDSAVYLCASSEARFDTQYFGPGTRLTVL.

In its sample, this clone was seen once. This chain links TRBV15 with TRBJ1-1; weak D call: TRBD1 (5 bases). CDR3 length: 16 residues. Germline V gene data show CDR1 as LNHNV and CDR2 as YYDKDF (reference sequence). Trimming left V 5 bases short and J 1 base short, with 17 bases between. The DNA for the CDR3 is TGTGCCACCAGCCCGGTACGTGGGGGAAGGAACACTGAAGCTTTCTTT. Residues: CATSPVRGGRNTEAFF.

The chain is built from TRBV28 and TRBJ1-5, with D hard to call. The ends were cut back, 7 bases at V and 0 bases at J, with 19 bases in the middle. There are 17 residues in the CDR3. Germline V lookup: CDR1 MDHEN, CDR2 SYDVKM. Here the CDR3 DNA reads TGTGCCAGCACGTTTCGCCCAGGTCGGTATAGCAATCAGCCCCAGCATTTT. Translating gives CASTFRPGRYSNQPQHF.

The chain is built from TRBV19 and TRBJ1-6; possibly TRBD1 for D (5 bases). Germline CDR1 LNHDA, CDR2 SQIVND (reference sequence). Trimming removed 7 bases from V and 5 bases from J, with 9 bases in between. The CDR3 is 13 amino acids. CDR3 amino acids: CASKTTDNSPLHF. The CDR3 DNA sequence: TGTGCCAGTAAAACGACAGATAATTCACCCCTCCACTTT.

The chain has TRBV27 and TRBJ2-1; D might be TRBD1 or TRBD2, each matching 6 bases. Germline V gene lookup returns CDR1 MNHEY and CDR2 SMNVEV (reference sequence). There are 14 residues in the CDR3. V was shortened by 4 bases and J by 7 bases, with 14 bases between the two germline ends. The CDR3 bases are TGTGCCAGCAGTTCCCCCACGGGGGCTAATGAGCAGTTCTTC. It specifies CASSSPTGANEQFF.

This rearrangement joins TRBV2 to TRBJ1-4; D ambiguous. This CDR3 is built from 15 residues. Germline assignment: CDR1 SNHLY and CDR2 FYNNEI. The germline V and J ends were trimmed by 6 bases and 0 bases, with 11 bases remaining between them. Here the CDR3 DNA reads TGTGCCAGCAGCGGCACTCTTGCAACTAATGAAAAACTGTTTTTT. Protein: CASSGTLATNEKLFF.

The V call is TRBV5-1, the J call TRBJ1-2; 7 nucleotides match TRBD1. Germline V lookup: CDR1 SGHRS, CDR2 YFSETQ. CDR3 size: 13 residues. V trimming: 3 bases; J trimming: 6 bases; junction bases outside the gene matches: 5. The CDR3, as DNA: TGCGCCAGCAGCTCACAGGGGAACAATGGCTACACCTTC. As protein: CASSSQGNNGYTF.

The chain couples TRBV19 to TRBJ1-2; 8 nucleotides line up with TRBD1. Germline V gives CDR1 LNHDA, CDR2 SQIVND (reference sequence). V lost 7 bases to trimming and J lost 3 bases; unmatched junction nucleotides: 7. The CDR3 loop spans 14 amino acids. The CDR3 DNA sequence: TGTGCCAGTATCTTGACAGGGGCTGACTATGGCTACACCTTC. Its protein product is CASILTGADYGYTF.

The chain uses TRBV4-1 and TRBJ2-7; 11 bases are shared with TRBD2. Germline trimming cut 5 bases from V and 2 bases from J; bases unmatched to any gene: 5. CDR1 is MGHRA, CDR2 YSYEKL, per germline. The CDR3 is made up of 15 amino acids. The CDR3 is CASSKLAGVPYEQYF. For the CDR3, the DNA is TGCGCCAGCAGCAAACTAGCGGGAGTCCCCTACGAGCAGTACTTC.